These 8 T cell receptor beta chains were sequenced from one sample in a study of T cell responses to AZD1222 COVID-19 vaccine. This table comes from immunoSEQ multiplex PCR, and its TCRdb copy is limited to in-frame clones, with some not included. The sample has some 180,000 clones, approximately 93% seen once; the top ten hold under 2%. Sequencing used peripheral blood, obtained 28 days after the second AZD1222 dose. These receptors were obtained from an adult who received the AZD1222 COVID-19 vaccine.

This sequence joins TRBV13 and TRBJ2-3, with 7 bases aligning to TRBD2. The CDR3 consists of 15 residues. Unmatched junction bases numbered 11, after V lost 7 bases and J lost 4 bases. Looked up from germline, CDR1 is PRHDT and CDR2 is FYEKMQ (reference sequence). The chain's CDR3 is CASTLNGGSADTQYF. CDR3 bases: TGTGCCAGCACTTTAAACGGCGGGAGCGCAGATACGCAGTATTTT.

The chain is built from TRBV4-3 and TRBJ2-2; D assignment may be TRBD1 or TRBD2 (5 bases each). The germline V and J ends were trimmed by 1 base and 6 bases, with 12 bases remaining between them. The length of the CDR3 is 15 residues. Germline CDR1 reads LGHNA; CDR2 reads YSLEER. In DNA form, the CDR3 reads TGCGCCAGCAGCCAAGTTAACCTGGGGGCCGGGGAGCTGTTTTTT. It is translated as CASSQVNLGAGELFF.

A note on this clone: At the DNA level, this CDR3 is encoded by other sequences in the same sample as well. The rearrangement joins TRBV5-1 to TRBJ1-2, with TRBD1 identical over 8 bases. This CDR3 comprises 13 residues. V lost 3 bases to trimming and J lost 4 bases; unmatched junction nucleotides: 2. Germline CDR1 and CDR2: SGHRS and YFSETQ. CDR3 region: CASSSGGGYGYTF. In DNA, the CDR3 is TGCGCCAGCAGCTCAGGGGGCGGCTATGGCTACACCTTC.

The chain is built from TRBV20-1 and TRBJ1-1; no reliable D call. Trimming cost V 3 bases and J 3 bases, with 14 bases left between them. CDR3 length: 14 amino acids. Germline V lookup: CDR1 DFQATT, CDR2 SNEGSKA (reference sequence). CDR3 bases: TGCAGTGCTAGTCCTGGTGGGAGGGACACTGAAGCTTTCTTT. Translation gives CSASPGGRDTEAFF.

The genes are TRBV3-1 (or the pseudogene TRBV3-2) and TRBJ1-2; D possibly corresponds to TRBD1 (6 bases). Germline CDR1 reads LGHDT; CDR2 reads YNNKEL (reference sequence). The CDR3 contains 15 residues. Trimming left V 1 base short and J 5 bases short, with 14 bases between. The CDR3 sequence is CASSQGGTLLYGYTF. As DNA, the CDR3 is TGTGCCAGCAGCCAAGGGGGGACACTTCTATATGGCTACACCTTC.

V is TRBV30 and J is TRBJ2-3; the D is unclear. Looked up from germline, CDR1 is GTSNPN and CDR2 is SVGIG (reference sequence). The ends were cut back, 2 bases at V and 0 bases at J, with 3 bases in the middle. CDR3 length: 12 residues. The CDR3 loop is CAWSSSTDTQYF. As DNA, the CDR3 is TGTGCCTGGAGTTCTAGCACAGATACGCAGTATTTT.

The chain couples TRBV10-2 to TRBJ1-4; D remains unclear. V was trimmed by 5 bases and J by 8 bases, leaving 15 bases between them. Germline V gene sequence: CDR1 WSHSY, CDR2 SAAADI. The CDR3 has 14 residues. The CDR3 spells CASSTIDREEKLFF. CDR3 nucleotides: TGCGCCAGCAGTACCATTGATAGGGAGGAAAAACTGTTTTTT.

The V and J genes are TRBV7-9 and TRBJ2-7; 7 positions agree with TRBD2. CDR3 size: 16 residues. Germline loops: CDR1 SEHNR, CDR2 FQNEAQ (reference sequence). The V gene end was trimmed by 1 base and the J gene end by 3 bases; junction bases not matched to a gene: 9. The CDR3 reads CASSLGGGRADYEQYF. The CDR3 DNA reads as TGTGCCAGCAGCTTAGGCGGTGGGAGGGCCGACTACGAGCAGTACTTC.